The 10 T cell receptor beta chains in this list originate from one sample, sequenced in a study of blood T cell repertoires in COVID-19. Generated by immunoSEQ multiplex PCR, the TCRdb table keeps only in-frame clones and is missing some. The sample shows under 200,000 clones, approximately 80% of them seen only once. Sequenced: peripheral blood. The receptors were sampled from a woman over 75 with active or convalescent COVID-19.

This rearrangement joins TRBV5-1 to TRBJ2-1; TRBD1 agrees at 8 bases. Trimming cost V 2 bases and J 7 bases; bases outside gene matches: 5. This CDR3 has 14 amino acids. The germline gives CDR1 SGHRS, CDR2 YFSETQ. The CDR3: CASSLSGGENEQFF. CDR3 nucleotide sequence: TGCGCCAGCAGCTTATCAGGGGGCGAGAATGAGCAGTTCTTC.

V usage is TRBV25-1 and J usage is TRBJ1-6, with 8 nucleotides matching TRBD1. The CDR3 has 15 residues. V dropped 6 bases and J dropped 9; count of bases not matched to a gene: 10. Germline V lookup: CDR1 MGHDK, CDR2 SYGVNS. The CDR3 region is CASRDLTGDRSPLHF. The CDR3 coding sequence is TGTGCCAGCAGGGACCTGACAGGGGATCGTTCACCCCTCCACTTT.

The chain couples TRBV12-3 or TRBV12-4 to TRBJ2-7; possibly TRBD1 for D (6 bases). V lost 6 bases and J 4 bases, leaving 10 bases between the germline ends. The CDR3 totals 12 residues. The CDR3 is CASRTDSYEQYF. Written as DNA, the CDR3 is TGTGCCAGCAGAACGGACAGTTACGAGCAGTACTTC.

This clone occurred once. This sequence joins TRBV11-2 and TRBJ1-1; D call uncertain. The CDR3 runs to 12 residues. V lost 5 bases, J lost 1 base, and 5 bases lay in between. In germline, CDR1 is SGHAT, CDR2 FQNNGV. CDR3 nucleotides: TGTGCCAGCAGCCGACAGAACACTGAAGCTTTCTTT. Amino acid sequence: CASSRQNTEAFF.

The CDR3 DNA reads as TGTGCCAGCAGTTTCCAGGGACAGGGGATTTCACCCCTCCACTTT. It is translated as CASSFQGQGISPLHF. This chain uses TRBV27 with TRBJ1-6; 10 bases match TRBD1. V trimming: 3 bases; J trimming: 9 bases; junction bases outside the gene matches: 5. In germline, CDR1 is MNHEY, CDR2 SMNVEV (reference sequence). CDR3 size: 15 residues.

The chain joins TRBV19 to TRBJ2-1; 7 nucleotides agree with TRBD2. The CDR3 contains 15 residues. The germline gives CDR1 LNHDA, CDR2 SQIVND (reference sequence). V lost 5 bases, J lost 3 bases, and 7 bases stayed unmatched. The CDR3 region is CASSHGAGYYNEQFF. As DNA, the CDR3 is TGTGCCAGTAGTCATGGAGCGGGGTACTACAATGAGCAGTTCTTC.

V is TRBV2 and J is TRBJ1-2; possibly TRBD1 for D (5 bases). The germline V and J ends were trimmed by 7 bases and 5 bases, with 17 bases remaining between them. This CDR3 is built from 14 residues. The germline CDR1 and CDR2 sequences are SNHLY and FYNNEI. The CDR3, as DNA: TGTGCCAGCATCAGGGCAGCCACTACTTATGGCTACACCTTC. Amino acid sequence: CASIRAATTYGYTF.

This clone came up a few times. The V call is TRBV11-2, the J call TRBJ1-1; 7 nucleotides match TRBD1. Trimming removed 5 bases from V and 4 bases from J; junction bases left unmatched: 13. This CDR3 contains 16 residues. Germline values: CDR1 SGHAT, CDR2 FQNNGV. This CDR3 is CASSVGRGPSVTEAFF. In DNA form, the CDR3 reads TGTGCCAGCAGCGTCGGGAGGGGGCCGTCTGTCACTGAAGCTTTCTTT.

The chain uses TRBV3-1 (or the pseudogene TRBV3-2) and TRBJ1-2; 8 nucleotides match TRBD1. This CDR3 region has 15 residues. Losses at the gene ends were 0 bases for V and 8 bases for J; bases not matched to a gene: 8. The germline CDR1 and CDR2 sequences are LGHDT and YNNKEL (reference sequence). CDR3 residues: CASSQDWAGGRGYTF. The DNA for the CDR3 is TGTGCCAGCAGCCAAGATTGGGCAGGGGGCCGAGGCTACACCTTC.

The chain couples TRBV29-1 to TRBJ2-5, with TRBD1 as a possible D gene (5 bases). The V end lost 7 bases, the J end lost 3 bases, and 15 bases lay between the germline ends. The CDR3 totals 13 residues. Germline CDR1 is SQVTM and CDR2 is ANQGSEA. For the CDR3, the DNA is TGCAGCGGTTCCCGACAGTTCAAAGAGACCCAGTACTTC. The encoded protein is CSGSRQFKETQYF.